A single sample is the source of the 27 T cell receptor beta chains below, sequenced in a study of monozygotic twins with inflammatory bowel disease. TCRdb re-called the 5' RACE reads; one entry per CDR3 protein, DNA not given. This sample's clone table lists about 380,000 distinct CDR3 sequences. Sequenced input: blood. All receptors derive from a human donor with ulcerative colitis or Crohn's disease, or a healthy co-twin of an affected twin (not recorded which).

This chain connects TRBV20-1 to TRBJ2-7; TCRdb reports TRBD2, a call that lacks DNA to check it against. CDR3 length: 14 residues. CDR1 is DFQATT, CDR2 SNEGSKA, per germline (reference sequence). CDR3 sequence: CSARDQPLIYEQYF.

The V gene is TRBV7-2, the J gene TRBJ1-1. CDR1 SGHTA and CDR2 FQGNSA come from the germline V gene. This CDR3 comprises 14 residues. CDR3 loop: CASSLGGWSTEAFF.

The rearrangement uses TRBV7-2 and TRBJ1-1. This CDR3 has 14 amino acids. Per the germline V gene, CDR1 is SGHTA and CDR2 is FQGNSA. The CDR3 here is CASSLIAVNTEAFF.

This chain links TRBV9 with TRBJ2-7; TCRdb selects TRBD1, and the lack of DNA leaves this call unchecked. Germline V CDR1 and CDR2: SGDLS, YYNGEE. This CDR3 spans 16 amino acids. CDR3 residues: CPSSVTDTGSSYEQYF.

The CDR3 protein is CASSHLAGTGVSYNEQFF. V and J are TRBV4-1 and TRBJ2-1; TCRdb gives TRBD1 as the D gene, but with no DNA this cannot be confirmed. The CDR3 loop spans 18 amino acids. Germline CDR1 and CDR2: MGHRA and YSYEKL.

The rearrangement uses TRBV29-1 and TRBJ1-1. The CDR3 contains 11 residues. The V gene's germline CDR1 is SQVTM and CDR2 ANQGSEA. CDR3 in amino acids: CSVIRNTEAFF. Supplemented by reference TRBV29-1 and TRBJ1-1, the full variable domain reads SAVISQKPSRDICQRGTSLTIQCQVDSQVTMMFWYRQQPGQSLTLIATANQGSEATYESGFVIDKFPISRPNLTFSTLTVSNMSPEDSSIYLCSVIRNTEAFFGQGTRLTVV.

The chain employs TRBV15 and TRBJ1-2. Germline V CDR1 and CDR2: LNHNV, YYDKDF (reference sequence). This CDR3 contains 14 residues. This CDR3 reads CATSRDTRSYGYTF.

This chain connects TRBV5-1 to TRBJ2-1; TCRdb's D call, TRBD1, is unchecked because there is no DNA. The CDR3 spans 14 residues. Per the germline V gene, CDR1 is SGHRS and CDR2 is YFSETQ. CDR3 protein: CASAPGAGNNEQFF.

This rearrangement joins TRBV18 to TRBJ1-1. CDR1 and CDR2 from the germline V gene are KGHSH and LQKENI. This CDR3 has 12 amino acids. The CDR3: CASSLIDTEAFF.

The chain employs TRBV25-1 and TRBJ2-1; the D gene TCRdb calls, TRBD2, cannot be checked with no DNA. The CDR3 extends over 15 amino acids. The germline gives CDR1 MGHDK, CDR2 SYGVNS. The CDR3 loop is CASSQTSGENNEQFF.

V and J are TRBV12-3 or TRBV12-4 and TRBJ1-1. The CDR3 runs 13 residues. CDR3 protein: CASSLQLNTEAFF.

CDR3 in amino acids: CAWSLTGTDTQYF. The chain links TRBV30 to TRBJ2-3. Per the germline V gene, CDR1 is GTSNPN and CDR2 is SVGIG (reference sequence). The CDR3 loop spans 13 amino acids. The whole variable domain, remainder taken from reference TRBV30 and TRBJ2-3, is SQTIHQWPATLVQPVGSPLSLECTVEGTSNPNLYWYRQAAGRGLQLLFYSVGIGQISSEVPQNLSASRPQDRQFILSSKKLLLSDSGFYLCAWSLTGTDTQYFGPGTRLTVL.

V and J are TRBV7-6 and TRBJ2-1; TCRdb's D call of TRBD1 is untestable without DNA. CDR1 SGHVS and CDR2 FNYEAQ come from the germline V gene. This CDR3 has 17 residues. The CDR3 protein is CASRLLGQGLSYNEQFF.

V gene TRBV18 combines with J gene TRBJ1-2; without DNA, the TCRdb call of TRBD1 cannot be checked. The germline V gene encodes CDR1 KGHSH and CDR2 LQKENI. This CDR3 spans 13 amino acids. CDR3 residues: CASSQDRVYGYTF. Filled out from reference TRBV18 and TRBJ1-2, the complete variable domain reads NAGVMQNPRHLVRRRGQEARLRCSPMKGHSHVYWYRQLPEEGLKFMVYLQKENIIDESGMPKERFSAEFPKEGPSILRIQQVVRGDSAAYFCASSQDRVYGYTFGSGTRLTVV.

The gene calls are TRBV24-1 and TRBJ2-5; the TCRdb call, TRBD1, lacks DNA for checking. The CDR3 has 13 amino acids. Germline V gene data show CDR1 as KGHDR and CDR2 as SFDVKD. CDR3 sequence reads: CATSDPGVETQYF.

The V and J genes are TRBV5-1 and TRBJ2-3; no DNA is available, so the TRBD2 call from TCRdb remains unchecked. CDR3 length: 16 residues. Per germline, CDR1 SGHRS and CDR2 YFSETQ. CDR3 amino acids: CASSLFSGGSTDTQYF.

V is TRBV6-2 or TRBV6-3 and J is TRBJ1-5. The CDR3 has 11 residues. Germline CDR1 is MNHEY and CDR2 is SVGEGT. The CDR3: CASRYQEPQHF.

The gene calls are TRBV6-5 and TRBJ2-3; TCRdb proposes TRBD2, but this gene call is untestable without DNA. CDR3 length: 15 residues. Germline CDR1 reads MNHEY; CDR2 reads SVGAGI. The CDR3 spells CASSYSGLGGDTQYF.

The gene calls are TRBV12-3 or TRBV12-4 and TRBJ2-3; TCRdb designates TRBD2, a call that cannot be tested without DNA. The CDR3 is made up of 14 amino acids. The CDR3: CASSPTDSTDTQYF.

V and J are TRBV7-3 and TRBJ2-2. Germline lookup yields CDR1 SGHTA and CDR2 FQGTGA. The CDR3 has 13 amino acids. This CDR3 reads CASSFTSSGELFF. Together with reference TRBV7-3 and TRBJ2-2, the CDR3 gives the full variable domain: GAGVSQTPSNKVTEKGKYVELRCDPISGHTALYWYRQSLGQGPEFLIYFQGTGAADDSGLPNDRFFAVRPEGSVSTLKIQRTERGDSAVYLCASSFTSSGELFFGEGSRLTVL.

V gene TRBV5-4 combines with J gene TRBJ1-3; checking the TCRdb D call of TRBD1 is not possible without DNA. The germline V gene encodes CDR1 SGHNT and CDR2 YYREEE (reference sequence). CDR3 size: 15 residues. The CDR3 protein is CASSRDIPSGNTIYF. Variable domain in full (rest from reference TRBV5-4 and TRBJ1-3): ETGVTQSPTHLIKTRGQQVTLRCSSQSGHNTVSWYQQALGQGPQFIFQYYREEENGRGNFPPRFSGLQFPNYSSELNVNALELDDSALYLCASSRDIPSGNTIYFGEGSWLTVV.

This chain links TRBV12-3 or TRBV12-4 with TRBJ2-7; TCRdb's D gene call, TRBD1, goes unchecked for lack of DNA. The CDR3 runs to 14 residues. This chain's CDR3 is CASSVTGFAYEQYF.

The chain links TRBV6-4 to TRBJ1-1. CDR3 length: 15 residues. Germline V gives CDR1 MRHNA, CDR2 SNTAGT. The CDR3 loop is CASRPQGGANTEAFF.

The chain couples TRBV5-1 to TRBJ1-2; TCRdb reports TRBD1, a call that lacks DNA to check it against. The CDR3 runs to 16 residues. Germline loops: CDR1 SGHRS, CDR2 YFSETQ. This CDR3 is CASSPIQGAGIYGYTF.

The chain couples TRBV12-3 or TRBV12-4 to TRBJ2-7. The length of the CDR3 is 16 residues. CDR3 residues: CASSLSLFGGSYEQYF.

The V gene is TRBV9, the J gene TRBJ1-1; TCRdb names TRBD1, which stays unverified in the absence of DNA. CDR1 SGDLS and CDR2 YYNGEE come from the germline V gene. The CDR3 length is 14 residues. Here the CDR3 reads CASSVDGIYTEAFF.

The chain couples TRBV7-2 to TRBJ1-1. The CDR3 consists of 14 residues. Germline V gives CDR1 SGHTA, CDR2 FQGNSA. CDR3 residues: CASSSSGTYTEAFF.